This T cell receptor beta chain was identified in a study of CD8 T cells in Susac syndrome. After extraction with the RNeasy kit, about 0.45 to 1 ug of the RNA was reverse transcribed using random hexamers. TCRdb re-analysed the immunoSEQ multiplex PCR reads in MiXCR, keeping a single row per CDR3 protein. Of roughly 150,000 distinct CDR3 sequences in the sample, roughly 96% were seen once. Trimming cost V 0 bases and J 5 bases, with 16 bases left between them. The CDR3 totals 16 residues. Germline V CDR1 and CDR2: LGHDT, YNNKEL (reference sequence). Blood CD8+ and CD4+ T cells underwent high-throughput TCR beta sequencing.

The source material was CD8+ T cells from PBMCs. This receptor was taken from a human donor with multiple sclerosis. The chain joins TRBV3-1 to TRBJ2-5; maybe TRBD1 (6 bases). CDR3 protein: CASSQDSTGRVETQYF. CDR3 bases: TGTGCCAGCAGCCAAGATAGTACAGGGAGAGTGGAGACCCAGTACTTC.